The TCR beta chain under discussion was sequenced for a study of OX40 agonist ivuxolimab in advanced cancers. Study context: Recorded diagnoses for dose-escalation patients were hepatocellular carcinoma, melanoma, renal cell or head and neck cancer. Three partial responders included one hepatocellular carcinoma patient and two cutaneous melanoma patients. Study findings and constraints: Expanded clones were, on average, more numerous among CD8+ T cells than CD4+.

Using immunoSEQ multiplex PCR, the repertoire was profiled, and TCRdb retains in-frame clones only, with some absent. The sample shows 100,000 to 140,000 clones, 91% of them seen only once. The CDR3 length is 12 residues. After removal of 5 bases from V and 5 bases from J, the junction contained 1 base not matched to a gene. Germline loops: CDR1 MGHDK, CDR2 SYGVNS. On this clone itself: Its antigen is unknown.

The rearrangement links TRBV25-1 to TRBJ2-7; 9 bases match TRBD2. This material consisted of CD4+ or CD8+ T cells sorted from blood, taken in a trial of the OX40 agonist ivuxolimab. The clonotype was recovered from an adult with an advanced solid tumor such as melanoma, head and neck, liver or kidney cancer. The CDR3 sequence: CASSLAGDEQYF. The CDR3 DNA reads TGTGCCAGCAGTTTAGCGGGAGACGAGCAGTACTTC.